This TCR beta chain was identified during a study of cytomegalovirus exposure and HLA in healthy donors. On the study more broadly: It was reported in a later analysis that the same platform had been used for the 110 or so validation repertoires as for the approximately 700 first-cohort repertoires. The study, taken as a whole, reports: As was reported, the classifier diagnosed cytomegalovirus status with high specificity and sensitivity.

Clones were read by immunoSEQ multiplex PCR, and TCRdb kept only the in-frame ones, dropping some. Of some 130,000 clones listed, 89% are singletons. Details on this clone: The antigen is undetermined.

The CDR3 loop spans 16 amino acids. The chain carries TRBV12-1 and TRBJ2-3; the DNA was not compared with TRBD2, the D call given in the table. TRBV12-1 is classified as a pseudogene. This sequence was found in a woman younger than 30 in good health and CMV-seronegative. What was sequenced was PBMCs. DNA for the CDR3: TGTGCCAGCAGCTACCCTAGCGGGGCCGCGGCGGATACGCAGTATTTT. It translates to CASSYPSGAAADTQYF.